Below are 18 T cell receptor beta chains sequenced from a single sample in a study of radiation and T cells in renal cell carcinoma. Some clones are missing from TCRdb's copy, which holds only in-frame ones; the method was immunoSEQ multiplex PCR. The sample carries roughly 13,000 clones, less than 70% recorded once. Sample treatment: treatment-naive control, cytoreductive nephrectomy. Sequenced here: tumor tissue, sampled from a patient whose treatment was nephrectomy without radiotherapy. The receptor source for this set is an elderly woman with renal cell carcinoma.

The gene calls are TRBV6-1 and TRBJ2-2; no clear D. The germline V and J ends were trimmed by 8 bases and 2 bases, with 12 bases remaining between them. The germline V gene encodes CDR1 MNHNS and CDR2 SASEGT. This CDR3 spans 14 amino acids. The CDR3 DNA sequence: TGTGCCAGCGTCCCGGGTCAAAACACCGGGGAGCTGTTTTTT. Protein sequence: CASVPGQNTGELFF.

The rearrangement joins TRBV6-4 to TRBJ2-3, with D perhaps TRBD2 (5 bases). Germline values: CDR1 MRHNA, CDR2 SNTAGT. The V end lost 2 bases, the J end lost 3 bases, and 12 bases lay between the germline ends. The CDR3 totals 15 residues. DNA of the CDR3: TGTGCCAGCAGTGACCGGGGTTCCGGGACAGATACGCAGTATTTT. Translation gives CASSDRGSGTDTQYF.

This chain connects TRBV11-2 to TRBJ1-1, with D unclear. Germline CDR1 and CDR2: SGHAT and FQNNGV. V lost 4 bases, J lost 9 bases, and 15 bases lay in between. The CDR3 runs to 13 residues. CDR3 region: CASSYGRLGKAFF. The CDR3 DNA sequence: TGTGCCAGCAGCTACGGACGCTTGGGGAAAGCTTTCTTT.

The table lists this clone with a count of one. The chain uses TRBV19 and TRBJ2-1, with D tentatively TRBD1 or TRBD2 (5 bases each). Germline V gene sequence: CDR1 LNHDA, CDR2 SQIVND (reference sequence). V lost 3 bases and J lost 5, with 14 bases in between. The CDR3 has 15 residues. CDR3 residues: CASSIRGVGHNEQFF. The CDR3 DNA sequence: TGTGCCAGTAGTATCCGAGGGGTAGGCCACAATGAGCAGTTCTTC.

V usage is TRBV6-1 and J usage is TRBJ1-1, with 9 bases identical to TRBD1. The CDR3 is 13 amino acids. Germline CDR1 is MNHNS and CDR2 is SASEGT. V gave up 7 bases and J gave up 7 bases; unmatched junction bases: 7. CDR3 sequence (DNA): TGTGCCAGCATACTACAGGGGGCGAATGAAGCTTTCTTT. Protein: CASILQGANEAFF.

This clone was observed a few times. CDR3 DNA: TGTGCCACGACGACAGACCAAAGGGACATTCAGTACTTC. Amino acid sequence: CATTTDQRDIQYF. This chain connects TRBV19 to TRBJ2-4; D perhaps matches TRBD1 (5 bases). The V and J ends lost 10 bases and 8 bases respectively, with 18 bases between them. This CDR3 is 13 amino acids long. Germline CDR1 LNHDA, CDR2 SQIVND (reference sequence).

This chain uses TRBV11-2 with TRBJ1-4, with D possibly TRBD1 on 6 matching bases. The ends were cut back, 5 bases at V and 4 bases at J, with 14 bases in the middle. Germline V gene data show CDR1 as SGHAT and CDR2 as FQNNGV. The CDR3 is 15 residues long. CDR3 in DNA: TGTGCCAGCAGCGGGGGGCTTATGGGTAATGAAAAACTGTTTTTT. It is translated as CASSGGLMGNEKLFF.

V and J are TRBV7-9 and TRBJ1-1, with 7 nucleotides matching TRBD1. The V gene's germline CDR1 is SEHNR and CDR2 FQNEAQ (reference sequence). V trimming: 5 bases; J trimming: 0 bases; junction bases outside the gene matches: 3. The CDR3 is made up of 14 amino acids. CDR3 loop: CASSKGQMNTEAFF. The CDR3 DNA is TGTGCCAGCAGCAAGGGACAGATGAACACTGAAGCTTTCTTT.

The V and J genes are TRBV5-1 and TRBJ2-6; 8 bases fit TRBD1. This CDR3 is built from 23 residues. Losses at the gene ends were 3 bases for V and 2 bases for J; bases not matched to a gene: 25. Germline assignment: CDR1 SGHRS and CDR2 YFSETQ. CDR3 amino acids: CASSYSTLTGPGTGRTGANVLTF. The CDR3 nucleotides are TGCGCCAGCAGCTACTCCACGTTAACTGGGCCCGGGACAGGTAGGACTGGGGCCAACGTCCTGACTTTC.

V and J are TRBV25-1 and TRBJ1-1, with no clear D. With 2 bases removed from V and 2 bases from J, the gap between germline ends came to 6 bases. Germline-derived CDR1 and CDR2 are MGHDK and SYGVNS. The CDR3 length is 13 residues. CDR3 sequence: CASSEDSNTEAFF. The CDR3 DNA reads TGTGCCAGCAGTGAAGATTCCAACACTGAAGCTTTCTTT.

The chain recombines TRBV5-1 with TRBJ1-2; 11 bases fit TRBD1. This CDR3 has 15 residues. The V and J ends lost 5 bases and 5 bases, in that order; junction bases with no gene match: 8. Germline CDR1 is SGHRS and CDR2 is YFSETQ. CDR3 nucleotide sequence: TGCGCCAGCAGGCGGGAGGGACAGGGGGTGTATGGCTACACCTTC. Protein product: CASRREGQGVYGYTF.

The chain employs TRBV7-9 and TRBJ2-1, with 7 bases aligning to TRBD2. With 2 bases clipped from V and 7 bases from J, the junction kept 5 bases outside the gene matches. CDR3 length: 14 amino acids. CDR1 is SEHNR, CDR2 FQNEAQ, per germline (reference sequence). In DNA, the CDR3 is TGTGCCAGCAGCTTACGGACTAGAGAAAATGAGCAGTTCTTC. It is translated as CASSLRTRENEQFF.

The CDR3 DNA reads TGCGCCAGCAGCTTTGTTGGGGGTGAGACCCAGTACTTC. Amino acids: CASSFVGGETQYF. The genes are TRBV5-1 and TRBJ2-5, with D possibly called TRBD1 or TRBD2 (5 bases each). Germline V gene sequence: CDR1 SGHRS, CDR2 YFSETQ. V was trimmed by 2 bases and J by 5 bases, leaving 10 bases between them. The CDR3 is made up of 13 amino acids. Drawing the rest from reference TRBV5-1 and TRBJ2-5, the complete variable domain is KAGVTQTPRYLIKTRGQQVTLSCSPISGHRSVSWYQQTPGQGLQFLFEYFSETQRNKGNFPGRFSGRQFSNSRSEMNVSTLELGDSALYLCASSFVGGETQYFGPGTRLLVL.

The J gene is TRBJ1-6, the V gene TRBV4-1; D call uncertain. The CDR3 extends over 12 amino acids. Germline CDR1 MGHRA, CDR2 YSYEKL. Deletions cut 1 base from V and 7 bases from J, with 2 bases between. CDR3 bases: TGCGCCAGCAGCCAAGCGAATTCACCCCTCCACTTT. Amino acid sequence: CASSQANSPLHF.

The rearrangement uses TRBV5-4 and TRBJ1-1; 7 nucleotides align to TRBD1. The CDR3 has 14 amino acids. After removal of 2 bases from V and 0 bases from J, the junction contained 1 base not matched to a gene. The V gene's germline CDR1 is SGHNT and CDR2 YYREEE (reference sequence). CDR3: CASSLQGMNTEAFF. The CDR3 DNA reads as TGTGCCAGCAGCTTACAGGGGATGAACACTGAAGCTTTCTTT. The whole variable domain, remainder taken from reference TRBV5-4 and TRBJ1-1, is ETGVTQSPTHLIKTRGQQVTLRCSSQSGHNTVSWYQQALGQGPQFIFQYYREEENGRGNFPPRFSGLQFPNYSSELNVNALELDDSALYLCASSLQGMNTEAFFGQGTRLTVV.

This chain links TRBV2 with TRBJ2-2; D is undetermined. This CDR3 contains 16 residues. The V end was cut by 3 bases, the J end by 8 bases, with 19 bases between. Germline V gives CDR1 SNHLY, CDR2 FYNNEI. Here the CDR3 reads CASSEGSGIGQGELFF. The CDR3 bases are TGTGCCAGCAGTGAGGGATCCGGTATTGGTCAGGGGGAGCTGTTTTTT.

The chain recombines TRBV7-8 with TRBJ1-6, with 8 bases matching TRBD1. The CDR3 extends over 15 amino acids. The V gene's germline CDR1 is SGHVS and CDR2 FQNEAQ. Trimming removed 5 bases from V and 10 bases from J; junction bases left unmatched: 10. The CDR3 DNA reads TGTGCCAGCAGCCCGGACAGGGTAGCGGGATCACCCCTCCACTTT. Amino acid sequence: CASSPDRVAGSPLHF.

The gene calls are TRBV18 and TRBJ1-2; TRBD1 might be the D (5 bases). The germline V and J ends were trimmed by 9 bases and 4 bases, with 15 bases remaining between them. The CDR3 sequence is 13 residues long. Germline CDR1 KGHSH, CDR2 LQKENI. CDR3 sequence reads: CASAGTLSYGYTF. For the CDR3, the DNA is TGTGCCAGTGCCGGGACTCTCAGCTATGGCTACACCTTC.